This T cell receptor (beta chain) was recovered during a study of blood T cell repertoires in COVID-19. Study-wide context: Acute and convalescent COVID-19 specimens originated in the United States, Italy and Spain. From T cells, B-cell-depleted T cells, or PBMCs came the material, which was cDNA or gDNA.

V lost 5 bases to trimming and J lost 2 bases, with 12 bases between them. CDR1 SGHVS and CDR2 FNYEAQ come from the germline V gene. CDR3 length: 14 residues. Source study methods: Researchers report that nucleated cell counts were estimated from reference gene primer amplification. The repertoire was sequenced with immunoSEQ multiplex PCR; TCRdb's copy has only in-frame clones and lacks some. The V and J calls and the clone size are those of that table, but D and trimming were determined from the DNA. This sample has around 300,000 clones, with around 86% found just once. The gene calls are TRBV7-6 and TRBJ1-1; D call uncertain. Source material: peripheral blood. The receptor was isolated from a woman in her twenties or thirties with active or convalescent COVID-19. CDR3 DNA sequence: TGTGCCAGCAGCACAAATGGCGGAAACACTGAAGCTTTCTTT. Translating gives CASSTNGGNTEAFF. Looking up the rest from reference TRBV7-6 and TRBJ1-1 gives the full variable domain: GAGVSQSPRYKVTKRGQDVALRCDPISGHVSLYWYRQALGQGPEFLTYFNYEAQQDKSGLPNDRFSAERPEGSISTLTIQRTEQRDSAMYRCASSTNGGNTEAFFGQGTRLTVV.